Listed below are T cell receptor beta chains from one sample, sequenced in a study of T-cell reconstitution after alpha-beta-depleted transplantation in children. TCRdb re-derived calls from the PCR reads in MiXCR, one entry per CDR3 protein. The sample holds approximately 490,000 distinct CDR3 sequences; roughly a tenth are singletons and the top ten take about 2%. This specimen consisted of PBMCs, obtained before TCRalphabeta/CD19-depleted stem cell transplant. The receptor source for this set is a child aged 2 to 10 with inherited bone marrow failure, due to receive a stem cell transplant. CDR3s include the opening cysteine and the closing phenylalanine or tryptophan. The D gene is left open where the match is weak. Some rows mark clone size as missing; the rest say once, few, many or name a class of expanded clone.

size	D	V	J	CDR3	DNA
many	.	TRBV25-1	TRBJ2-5	CASSEGVQQETQYF	TGTGCCAGCAGTGAAGGAGTACAGCAAGAGACCCAGTACTTC
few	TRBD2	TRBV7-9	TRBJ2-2	CASSQGLAGVHGELFF	TGTGCCAGCAGCCAAGGACTAGCGGGAGTCCACGGGGAGCTGTTTTTT
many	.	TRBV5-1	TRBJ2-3	CASSPRPHTDTQYF	TGCGCCAGCAGCCCCCGCCCCCACACAGATACGCAGTATTTT
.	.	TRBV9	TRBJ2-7	CASSRDSPSFEQYF	TGTGCCAGCAGCCGGGACTCCCCTTCTTTTGAGCAGTACTTC
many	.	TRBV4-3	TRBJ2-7	CASSQEGRSWEQYF	TGCGCCAGCAGCCAAGAAGGGCGGTCGTGGGAGCAGTACTTC
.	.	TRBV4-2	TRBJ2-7	CASSQDSGRGGYEQYF	TGTGCCAGCAGCCAAGATTCGGGCAGGGGCGGGTACGAGCAGTACTTC
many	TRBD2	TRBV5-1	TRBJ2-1	CASSLELAGGDNEQFF	TGCGCCAGCAGCTTGGAACTAGCGGGAGGGGACAATGAGCAGTTCTTC
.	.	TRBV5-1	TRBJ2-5	CASSFGWYETQYF	TGCGCCAGCAGCTTTGGATGGTACGAGACCCAGTACTTC
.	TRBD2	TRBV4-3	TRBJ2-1	CASSQDRLAGGINEQFF	TGCGCCAGCAGCCAAGATAGGCTAGCGGGAGGTATCAATGAGCAGTTCTTC
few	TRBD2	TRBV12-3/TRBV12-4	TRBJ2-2	CASSGTSGTGELFF	TGTGCCAGCAGTGGGACTAGCGGCACCGGGGAGCTGTTTTTT
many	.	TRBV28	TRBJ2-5	CASSHGTETPETQYF	TGTGCCAGCAGTCACGGGACCGAAACCCCAGAGACCCAGTACTTC
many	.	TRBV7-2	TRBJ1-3	CASSTRGSGNTIYF	TGTGCCAGCAGCACCAGGGGTTCTGGAAACACCATATATTTT
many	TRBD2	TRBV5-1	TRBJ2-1	CASSLFRAGGNNEQFF	TGCGCCAGCAGCTTGTTTCGAGCGGGAGGGAACAATGAGCAGTTCTTC
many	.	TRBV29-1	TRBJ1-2	CSVAGSGDYGYTF	TGCAGCGTTGCCGGCAGTGGGGACTATGGCTACACCTTC
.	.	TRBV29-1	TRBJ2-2	CSAQLPGELFF	TGCAGCGCGCAGTTGCCCGGGGAGCTGTTTTTT
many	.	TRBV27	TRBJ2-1	CASSDYPSSYNEQFF	TGTGCCAGCAGTGACTACCCCAGCTCCTACAATGAGCAGTTCTTC
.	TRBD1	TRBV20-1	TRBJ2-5	CSAQGFQETQYF	TGCAGTGCACAGGGGTTTCAAGAGACCCAGTACTTC
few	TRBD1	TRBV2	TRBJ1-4	CASSEDGTVNEKLFF	TGTGCCAGCAGTGAGGACGGGACAGTAAATGAAAAACTGTTTTTT
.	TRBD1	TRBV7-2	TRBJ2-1	CASSLGRGLLNNEQFF	TGTGCCAGCAGCTTAGGCAGGGGGCTTCTCAACAATGAGCAGTTCTTC
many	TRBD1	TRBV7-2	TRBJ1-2	CASSHRGTPGGRGYTF	TGTGCCAGCAGTCATCGGGGGACTCCAGGGGGGAGAGGCTACACCTTC
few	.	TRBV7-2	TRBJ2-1	CASSFPPNEQFF	TGTGCCAGCAGCTTCCCCCCCAATGAGCAGTTCTTC
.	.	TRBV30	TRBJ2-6	CAWNYLTRLSGANVLTF	TGTGCCTGGAACTACCTAACACGACTCTCTGGGGCCAACGTCCTGACTTTC
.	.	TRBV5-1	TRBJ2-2	CASSSTGVNTGELFF	TGCGCCAGCAGCAGCACGGGGGTGAACACCGGGGAGCTGTTTTTT
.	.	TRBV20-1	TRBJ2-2	CSAQQGGRTGELFF	TGCAGTGCTCAACAGGGAGGTCGAACCGGGGAGCTGTTTTTT
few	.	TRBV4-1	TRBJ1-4	CASSRSRVRGNEKLFF	TGCGCCAGCAGCCGTTCCCGGGTCAGGGGTAATGAAAAACTGTTTTTT
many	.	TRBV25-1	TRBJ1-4	CASSESPQEMGEKLFF	TGTGCCAGCAGTGAATCCCCACAAGAGATGGGTGAAAAACTGTTTTTT
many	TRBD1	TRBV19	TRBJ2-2	CASSWDRGHTGELFF	TGTGCCAGTAGCTGGGACAGGGGGCACACCGGGGAGCTGTTTTTT
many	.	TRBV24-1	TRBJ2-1	CATSGTASYNEQFF	TGTGCCACCAGTGGAACAGCCTCCTACAATGAGCAGTTCTTC
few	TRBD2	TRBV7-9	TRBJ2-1	CASSLPTSGRTDEQFF	TGTGCCAGCAGCTTGCCGACTAGCGGGAGAACCGATGAGCAGTTCTTC
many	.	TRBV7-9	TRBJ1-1	CASSSTGYTEAFF	TGTGCCAGCAGCTCAACAGGGTACACTGAAGCTTTCTTT
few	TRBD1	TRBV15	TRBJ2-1	CATSRDPGTAPYNEQFF	TGTGCCACCAGCAGAGACCCCGGGACAGCGCCCTACAATGAGCAGTTCTTC
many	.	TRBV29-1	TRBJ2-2	CSGGRAAGELFF	TGCAGCGGAGGCAGGGCGGCCGGGGAGCTGTTTTTT
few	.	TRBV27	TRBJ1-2	CASSDRQDLNYGYTF	TGTGCCAGCAGTGATAGACAGGACCTTAACTATGGCTACACCTTC
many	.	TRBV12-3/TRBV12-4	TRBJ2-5	CASSLRRLGETQYF	TGTGCCAGCAGTTTACGACGCTTAGGGGAGACCCAGTACTTC
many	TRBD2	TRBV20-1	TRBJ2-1	CSARETSGRGDEQFF	TGCAGTGCTAGGGAGACTAGCGGGAGAGGGGATGAGCAGTTCTTC
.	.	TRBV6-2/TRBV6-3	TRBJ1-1	CASREPDTEAFF	TGTGCCAGCAGAGAACCCGACACTGAAGCTTTCTTT
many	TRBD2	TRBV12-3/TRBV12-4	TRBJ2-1	CASSPHPGLAGGDYNEQFF	TGTGCCAGCAGTCCTCACCCGGGACTAGCGGGAGGGGACTACAATGAGCAGTTCTTC
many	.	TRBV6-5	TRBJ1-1	CASSRGTEAFF	TGTGCCAGCAGTAGGGGCACTGAAGCTTTCTTT
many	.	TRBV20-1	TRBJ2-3	CSARDPLGADTQYF	TGCAGTGCTAGAGATCCCCTAGGAGCAGATACGCAGTATTTT
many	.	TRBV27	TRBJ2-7	CASSLTSSHEQYF	TGTGCCAGCAGTTTGACATCCTCCCACGAGCAGTACTTC
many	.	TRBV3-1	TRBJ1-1	CASSRAGPYTEAFF	TGTGCCAGCAGCCGAGCAGGGCCGTATACTGAAGCTTTCTTT
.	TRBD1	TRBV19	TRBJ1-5	CASSIITGDHQPQHF	TGTGCCAGTAGTATAATAACAGGGGATCATCAGCCCCAGCATTTT
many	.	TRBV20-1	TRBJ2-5	CSAKGFPQAETQYF	TGCAGTGCCAAGGGCTTCCCTCAAGCGGAGACCCAGTACTTC
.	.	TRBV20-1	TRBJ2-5	CSARERRAQYF	TGCAGTGCTAGAGAGCGCAGGGCCCAGTACTTC
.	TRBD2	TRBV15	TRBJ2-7	CATSSVRLAGDIEQYF	TGTGCCACCAGCAGTGTTCGACTAGCGGGAGACATCGAGCAGTACTTC
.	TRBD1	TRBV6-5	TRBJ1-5	CASSSRTGDFSNQPQHF	TGTGCCAGCAGCAGCAGGACAGGGGATTTTAGCAATCAGCCCCAGCATTTT
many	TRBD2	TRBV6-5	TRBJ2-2	CATRGTSGRTGELFF	TGTGCCACCAGGGGGACTAGCGGGAGGACCGGGGAGCTGTTTTTT